This T cell receptor beta chain was recovered during a study of CD8+ T cells in alopecia areata. Following RNA extraction, reverse transcription yielded cDNA that acted as the sequencing template. Assay used: immunoSEQ multiplex PCR; TCRdb lists only in-frame clones, some missing. The data contain over 120,000 clones, around 49% of them singletons. PBMCs yielded sorted CD4+ and CD8+ T cells. Findings of the study overall: More clonal than normal scalp was lesional scalp, particularly alopecia totalis/universalis. Sequence data from scalp samples additionally include resident alphabeta T cells of normal skin.

The CDR3 loop spans 15 amino acids. V was clipped by 1 base and J by 4 bases, with 10 bases between them. Germline V gives CDR1 SGHDN, CDR2 FVKESK. Only a few counts were recorded for this clone. No antigen is known for it. Sample: CD4+ T cells sorted from blood, taken at week 0. The chain recombines TRBV14 with TRBJ1-4, with D hard to call. The sequence was obtained from a human donor with alopecia areata. The CDR3 bases are TGTGCCAGCAGCCAAGTTGCCGGGATTAATGAAAAACTGTTTTTT. This translates into CASSQVAGINEKLFF.